The 6 T cell receptor beta chains below come from one sample, sequenced in a study of blood T cell repertoires in COVID-19 (TCRdb year 2020). Library preparation used the immunoSEQ multiplex PCR assay. Held by TCRdb, this immuneACCESS table contains in-frame sequences only and omits some clones. Under half of the omission traces to an unresolved V gene where checked; the cause of the rest is unknown. The sample table records more than 200,000 clones; 65% to 85% of these occur just once. The ten largest clones represent 4% of the sample. Sequenced material: peripheral blood. The receptor set was obtained from a woman aged 40 to 50 with active or convalescent COVID-19.

The rearrangement joins TRBV28 to TRBJ1-5; the match to TRBD1 covers 10 bases. The CDR3 sequence is 16 residues long. The ends lost 4 bases at V and 6 bases at J; junction bases unmatched: 9. Germline V gene sequence: CDR1 MDHEN, CDR2 SYDVKM. CDR3 residues: CASSSHPGQGFQPQHF. The CDR3 bases are TGTGCCAGCAGTTCACATCCGGGACAGGGGTTTCAGCCCCAGCATTTT.

The V call is TRBV7-2, the J call TRBJ2-1, with TRBD1 matching 8 bases. Germline V gene lookup returns CDR1 SGHTA and CDR2 FQGNSA. This CDR3 has 13 residues. Unmatched junction bases numbered 9, after V lost 5 bases and J lost 12 bases. CDR3 sequence reads: CASSIYRGTGQFF. DNA of the CDR3: TGTGCCAGCAGCATATACCGCGGGACAGGGCAGTTCTTC.

The chain carries TRBV29-1 and TRBJ2-3, with a weak D call TRBD1 (5 bases). Germline-derived CDR1 and CDR2 are SQVTM and ANQGSEA. Trimming took off 3 bases at V and 2 bases at J, with 9 bases between the two ends. This CDR3 region has 13 residues. The CDR3 here is CSVDWGYTDTQYF. CDR3 nucleotides: TGCAGCGTTGACTGGGGCTACACAGATACGCAGTATTTT.

The rearrangement links TRBV30 to TRBJ1-2, with D perhaps TRBD1 (6 bases). The germline V gene has CDR1 GTSNPN and CDR2 SVGIG (reference sequence). The ends were cut back, 2 bases at V and 2 bases at J, with 18 bases in the middle. The CDR3 sequence is 16 residues long. CDR3 coding DNA: TGTGCCTGGAGTAGTAAGGGGACACTTAGCAACTATGGCTACACCTTC. This codes for CAWSSKGTLSNYGYTF.

The chain recombines TRBV5-6 with TRBJ1-2, with a tentative D call TRBD1 (6 bases). Trimming removed 3 bases at V and 3 bases at J, with 18 bases between. CDR1 and CDR2 from the germline V gene are SGHDT and YYEEEE. The CDR3 loop spans 16 amino acids. The CDR3 loop is CASSSSTGSFHYGYTF. CDR3 coding DNA: TGTGCCAGCAGCTCTTCGACAGGTTCGTTCCACTATGGCTACACCTTC.

This chain links TRBV9 with TRBJ2-6; D ambiguous. CDR1 and CDR2 from the germline V gene are SGDLS and YYNGEE. V lost 0 bases and J 4 bases, leaving 5 bases between the germline ends. The CDR3 length is 14 residues. The DNA of the CDR3 is TGTGCCAGCAGCGTAGCGAGGGGGGCCAACGTCCTGACTTTC. Protein sequence: CASSVARGANVLTF. The full variable domain, rest sourced from reference TRBV9 and TRBJ2-6, is DSGVTQTPKHLITATGQRVTLRCSPRSGDLSVYWYQQSLDQGLQFLIQYYNGEERAKGNILERFSAQQFPDLHSELNLSSLELGDSALYFCASSVARGANVLTFGAGSRLTVL.